What follows are 4 T cell receptor beta chains derived from one specimen sequenced in a study of CD8+ T cells in alopecia areata. Isolated RNA was reverse transcribed into cDNA used as the sequencing template. Generated by immunoSEQ multiplex PCR, the TCRdb table keeps only in-frame clones and is missing some. Of approximately 150,000 clones in the sample, around 47% were seen once. Sequenced sample: CD4+ T cells sorted from blood. These receptors all come from a human donor with alopecia areata.

This clone appeared a few times. This chain uses TRBV28 with TRBJ1-1; D not certain. Trimming stripped 6 bases from V and 0 bases from J, with 8 bases between. The germline gives CDR1 MDHEN, CDR2 SYDVKM. CDR3 size: 13 residues. CDR3 sequence reads: CASSTTVNTEAFF. CDR3 nucleotides: TGTGCCAGCAGCACCACAGTGAACACTGAAGCTTTCTTT. The complete variable domain, with remaining parts taken from reference TRBV28 and TRBJ1-1, reads DVKVTQSSRYLVKRTGEKVFLECVQDMDHENMFWYRQDPGLGLRLIYFSYDVKMKEKGDIPEGYSVSREKKERFSLILESASTNQTSMYLCASSTTVNTEAFFGQGTRLTVV.

This rearrangement joins TRBV15 to TRBJ2-5, with D possibly being TRBD1 (6 bases). The CDR3 has 12 residues. With 7 bases removed from V and 2 bases from J, the gap between germline ends came to 8 bases. CDR1 and CDR2 (germline): LNHNV, YYDKDF (reference sequence). This CDR3 is CATKGGQETQYF. In nucleotides, the CDR3 is TGTGCCACCAAAGGGGGTCAAGAGACCCAGTACTTC.

The chain carries TRBV6-5 and TRBJ2-6, with D hard to call. V lost 10 bases, J lost 0 bases, and 4 bases lay in between. CDR3 length: 12 residues. CDR1 and CDR2 (germline): MNHEY, SVGAGI. The CDR3 protein is CATRSGANVLTF. The CDR3 DNA follows: TGTGCCACCCGCTCTGGGGCCAACGTCCTGACTTTC.

The chain is built from TRBV28 and TRBJ1-5; 8 positions agree with TRBD1. The CDR3 is 15 amino acids. Germline CDR1 and CDR2: MDHEN and SYDVKM. With 6 bases clipped from V and 11 bases from J, the junction kept 15 bases outside the gene matches. CDR3 region: CASRGSGQGGRAQHF. In nucleotides, the CDR3 is TGTGCCAGCAGGGGGAGTGGACAGGGTGGTAGGGCCCAGCATTTT.